The source of this TCR beta chain is a study of blood T cells in healthy people across ages. The V gene's germline CDR1 is SGDLS and CDR2 YYNGEE. CDR3 length: 15 amino acids. Trimming removed 0 bases from V and 6 bases from J, with 13 bases in between. This clonotype was observed a handful of times. Sample-barcoded 5' priming and a J-beta primer mix drove a second PCR of about 6 to 12 cycles. TCRdb ran MiXCR on the 5' RACE reads and lists one entry per CDR3 protein. The table records about 1.5 million distinct CDR3 sequences, about 45% of them present only once. This TCR was sampled from a woman aged 18-29 years in good health. Specimen: blood. The V and J genes are TRBV9 and TRBJ2-1, with D uncertain. CDR3 nucleotide sequence: TGTGCCAGCAGCGTAGACCCTCGTGACTCCAATGAGCAGTTCTTC. Protein product: CASSVDPRDSNEQFF.